This is a list of T cell receptor beta chains from one sample in a study of patients and donors after allogeneic stem cell transplantation. TCRdb redid the calling of the RT-PCR reads with MiXCR, one entry per CDR3 protein. The table lists approximately 200,000 distinct CDR3 sequences, 11% to 15% of them singletons, with 11% in the top ten. The specimen was blood, either unsorted or a sorted T cell fraction (not recorded which). The receptors come from a human donor who was either an allogeneic HSCT recipient or a stem cell or donor lymphocyte infusion donor (not recorded which). It is not recorded whose cells these are; they may come from a transplant donor. Both conserved end residues are part of each CDR3. Fields, in order: V gene, D gene, CDR3 protein. D genes are given only for firm matches.

TRBV3-1 NA CASSQGEEQFF
TRBV3-1 NA CASSQWGATHQETQYF
TRBV5-4 TRBD1 CASSAKVTGENIQYF
TRBV5-1 TRBD2 CASSLGFMGEAGPTETQYF
TRBV14 NA CASSQAGRAGNTIYF
TRBV5-1 NA CASSPQGTIQETQYF
TRBV29-1 TRBD1 CSVVQGANYGYTF
TRBV5-4 TRBD1 CASSSSGTGFSEKLFF
TRBV5-1 NA CASSLEGGTGTETQYF
TRBV28 TRBD1 CASETGGGNQPQHF
TRBV20-1 NA CSARTENYGYTF
TRBV30 NA CAWSVSIYEQYF
TRBV20-1 NA CSARPPRSGRGYGYTF
TRBV3-1 NA CASSFLRAGSYGYTF
TRBV6-1 NA CASSDPGGDGGYTF
TRBV30 NA CAWAQGNTGELFF
TRBV11-1 NA CASRGQVDTQYF
TRBV12-3/TRBV12-4 NA CASSLGRQFMNTEAFF
TRBV20-1 NA CSAPRNRNEKLFF
TRBV30 TRBD1 CAWSRTGDPNYGYTF
TRBV15 TRBD1 CATSRTPDRGIDEQFF
TRBV4-2 NA CASSQDLSGQPQHF
TRBV7-8 NA CASSLGPGNTEAFF
TRBV4-3 NA CASSHSHTGLTEAFF
TRBV20-1 NA CSAREQGGGGYNSPLHF
TRBV20-1 TRBD2 CSASTSGRLGEQYF
TRBV30 NA CAWSVLPGSGGYTF
TRBV12-3/TRBV12-4 NA CASSLDTGKGTQYF
TRBV30 NA CAGHLGSGANVLTF
TRBV24-1 TRBD2 CATSDQQGGKTGELFF
TRBV7-3 NA CASSLDPPGRDNEQFF